Detailed here is one TCR beta chain. It lacks a known antigen. Base qualities were left out, and no much larger clone turns up one base away. In the paper's terms, the time point label means: week 11, during vaccination. Every vaccine dose consisted of 300 ug of a 20-mer mutant IDH1 peptide in Montanide, administered subcutaneously together with topical imiquimod. Donors had newly diagnosed WHO grade 3 or 4 IDH1-mutant astrocytomas with loss of nuclear ATRX. The samples were drawn from NOA16, a multicentre, single-arm, open-label phase I trial in Germany that tested a mutant IDH1 peptide vaccine in humans for the first time. The DNeasy Blood and Tissue Kit was used to extract genomic DNA from EDTA blood for TCRB sequencing. This sample is drawn from a study of a mutant IDH1 vaccine in newly diagnosed glioma (dated by TCRdb to the early 2020s). About the investigation overall: Patients received eight vaccinations in weeks 1, 3, 5, 7, 11, 15, 19 and 23, corresponding to visits V03 through V10. Six visits were used for peripheral blood collection: V03 (baseline), V05, V07, V10, V12 and V13. Before enrollment, patients had received standard therapy of radiotherapy alone, temozolomide alone, or radiochemotherapy with temozolomide; most received the combination. Vaccination began 4-6 weeks after radiotherapy alone, or alongside temozolomide cycles in the chemotherapy-containing groups. Of the roughly 31 treated patients, about 60% were male and about 40% were female, and the mean age was around 40 years. For exploratory analyses, longitudinal TCRB deep sequencing was carried out in 25 treated patients wherever samples were available. What the study reported, not specific to this receptor: Across multiple MHC alleles, vaccine-induced immune responses were seen in more than 90% of patients. Pseudoprogression appeared unrelated to alterations in the top peripheral T cell clonotypes detected by TCRB sequencing. According to the authors, sample limitations meant that analyses of patient blood samples could not be reproduced. Selection of PBMC samples for TCRB deep sequencing was based on availability.

As encoded in the germline V gene (reference sequence), CDR1 is GTSNPN while CDR2 is SVGIG. From the cysteine through the phenylalanine, the CDR3 covers 14 amino acids. Here the CDR3 DNA is all that survives: 42 bases in frame from base 1. The junction shows trimming of 2 bases on V and 4 bases on J, plus 15 bases between the germline ends. Libraries were constructed by the immunoSEQ multiplex PCR assay. Rearranged TCR beta chain sequences were amplified with the hsTCRB Kit following the manufacturer's protocol. TCRB libraries were sequenced on an Illumina MiSeq. The source study handled its data this way. Demultiplexing, trimming and gene mapping were performed with the kit vendor's proprietary platform. TCRdb retrieved this table from immuneACCESS and kept in-frame rearrangements only. Not all clones are present; in checked studies, unresolved V genes account for under half, and no reason is known for the remainder. The V and J calls and clone size were taken over from that table, and D and trimming were inferred from the DNA. This sample has tens of thousands of clones in its table, and 60% to 75% of those were observed once. The ten largest clones represent 8% to 13% of the sample.

This specimen consisted of peripheral blood mononuclear cells (PBMCs), obtained from a glioma patient whose treatment included an IDH1 peptide vaccine. The sequence was obtained from a man in his late teens or twenties with glioma. Some clones in this sample may be carry-over from other donors' samples. The chain uses TRBV30 and TRBJ2-7, with TRBD1 perhaps the D gene, on 7 matching bases. The CDR3 reads CAWSRSGGRYEQYF. The nucleotides read TGTGCCTGGAGTAGGTCAGGGGGGAGATACGAGCAGTACTTC.